This T cell receptor (beta chain) was recorded in a study of cytomegalovirus exposure and HLA in healthy donors. Study conclusions and caveats: CMV serostatus was the sole immune exposure data available. A previous analysis found most TCR beta V segments productive roughly 90% or roughly 30% of the time. Cytomegalovirus-associated status was assigned to some 160 TCR beta chains.

On this clone: As yet, its antigen is unknown.

Primers included in the PCR were 60 Vbeta and 13 Jbeta primers. Clones were sequenced by immunoSEQ multiplex PCR, and TCRdb holds only the in-frame ones, with some missing. The repertoire has 100,000 or so clones, around four fifths of them found once; the top ten carry approximately 5%. This CDR3 has 15 residues. V was cut by 2 bases and J by 6 bases, with 14 bases left in between. CDR1 and CDR2 from the germline V gene are MGHRA and YSYEKL. The genes are TRBV4-1 and TRBJ2-1; tentative D call: TRBD1 (5 bases). The source material was PBMCs. This receptor was taken from a woman aged 40-49 years in good health and CMV-seronegative. The CDR3 nucleotides read TGCGCCAGCAGCCAACAACCAAGGGGCAGCAATGAGCAGTTCTTC. Protein: CASSQQPRGSNEQFF.